This T cell receptor (beta chain) came from a study of cytomegalovirus exposure and HLA in healthy donors. Amplification used 60 Vbeta primers and 13 Jbeta primers. Assay used: immunoSEQ multiplex PCR; TCRdb lists only in-frame clones, some missing. The repertoire holds about 95,000 clones, with around 70% as singletons. The CDR3 length is 16 residues. The germline V gene has CDR1 MDHEN and CDR2 SYDVKM. Trimming shortened V by 2 bases and J by 2 bases, and 13 bases separated the two germline ends. Sequences were obtained from PBMCs. This sequence was found in a woman in her forties or fifties in good health and CMV-seropositive. V and J are TRBV28 and TRBJ1-5; possibly TRBD1 for D (5 bases). CDR3 loop: CASSLPYRGGNQPQHF. The DNA for the CDR3 is TGTGCCAGCAGTTTACCTTACCGGGGGGGCAATCAGCCCCAGCATTTT.